Following are 16 T cell receptor beta chains from one sample sequenced in a study of T cell repertoires in ileal Crohn's disease. Time point reported: proximal margin of the surgical specimen (macroscopically non-inflamed). Clones were sequenced by immunoSEQ multiplex PCR, and TCRdb holds only the in-frame ones, with some missing. The profile shows under 7,500 clones, around 78% of them singletons. Sequencing input: ileal tissue. These receptors all come from an adult with Crohn's disease.

This sequence joins TRBV6-1 and TRBJ1-5; unclear D gene. CDR1 is MNHNS, CDR2 SASEGT, per germline. This CDR3 region has 12 residues. V was cut by 4 bases and J by 7 bases, with 8 bases left in between. The CDR3 DNA sequence: TGTGCCAGCAGTGGGTTCGGGCAGCCCCAGCATTTT. This gives the protein CASSGFGQPQHF.

The CDR3 DNA follows: TGTGCCACCGAGGGGGGATATGGCTACACCTTC. Translation: CATEGGYGYTF. J is TRBJ1-2 and V is TRBV7-9; tentative D call: TRBD1 (6 bases). This CDR3 is built from 11 residues. Deletions cut 10 bases from V and 5 bases from J, with 11 bases between. In germline, CDR1 is SEHNR, CDR2 FQNEAQ (reference sequence).

This clone was picked up a small number of times. This chain connects TRBV5-4 to TRBJ1-2; no clear D. V dropped 1 base and J dropped 4 bases, with 8 bases sitting between them. This CDR3 spans 13 amino acids. CDR1 SGHNT and CDR2 YYREEE come from the germline V gene (reference sequence). The CDR3 loop is CASSLPGGYGYTF. The CDR3 nucleotides read TGTGCCAGCAGCTTGCCGGGAGGCTATGGCTACACCTTC.

This sequence joins TRBV11-2 and TRBJ1-1; the D is unclear. Per germline, CDR1 SGHAT and CDR2 FQNNGV. Trimming left V 5 bases short and J 0 bases short, with 10 bases between. The CDR3 length is 14 residues. The CDR3 sequence is CASSQDLMNTEAFF. The CDR3, as DNA: TGTGCCAGCAGCCAAGACCTCATGAACACTGAAGCTTTCTTT.

The V and J genes are TRBV27 and TRBJ2-7, with D possibly TRBD2 on 7 matching bases. The CDR3 length is 15 residues. Germline assignment: CDR1 MNHEY and CDR2 SMNVEV (reference sequence). Between the trimmed V and J ends, which lost 5 bases and 3 bases, there was a span of 17 bases. This CDR3 reads CASSETGGRIYEQYF. The CDR3 bases are TGTGCCAGCAGTGAAACCGGGGGGCGTATCTACGAGCAGTACTTC.

This clone was counted a single time. Different DNA sequences within this sample yield the same CDR3. This chain connects TRBV2 to TRBJ1-2; D might be TRBD1 (6 bases). The CDR3 sequence is 13 residues long. V was shortened by 2 bases and J by 4 bases, with 8 bases between the two germline ends. The germline CDR1 and CDR2 sequences are SNHLY and FYNNEI. The CDR3 spells CASSERQVYGYTF. For the CDR3, the DNA is TGTGCCAGCAGTGAAAGACAGGTCTATGGCTACACCTTC.

The chain uses TRBV30 and TRBJ2-1, with 7 bases that match TRBD2. The CDR3 consists of 14 residues. Germline V CDR1 and CDR2: GTSNPN, SVGIG (reference sequence). V was clipped by 5 bases and J by 7 bases; unmatched bases: 11. In nucleotides, the CDR3 is TGTGCCTGGCAGACTAGCAGGGCGTCGAATGAGCAGTTCTTC. Protein product: CAWQTSRASNEQFF. Variable domain in full (rest from reference TRBV30 and TRBJ2-1): SQTIHQWPATLVQPVGSPLSLECTVEGTSNPNLYWYRQAAGRGLQLLFYSVGIGQISSEVPQNLSASRPQDRQFILSSKKLLLSDSGFYLCAWQTSRASNEQFFGPGTRLTVL.

The rearrangement uses TRBV6-6 and TRBJ1-2; the D is unclear. The germline gives CDR1 MNHNY, CDR2 SVGAGI (reference sequence). Trimming stripped 4 bases from V and 7 bases from J, with 7 bases between. The CDR3 has 11 residues. The CDR3 reads CASSSLGGYTF. For the CDR3, the DNA is TGTGCCAGCAGTTCCCTGGGTGGCTACACCTTC.

The CDR3 coding sequence is TGTGCCAGCAGCTCAGATGAGGACAATGAGCAGTTCTTC. Its protein product is CASSSDEDNEQFF. This rearrangement joins TRBV7-9 to TRBJ2-1; D is ambiguous. The V end lost 4 bases, the J end lost 5 bases, and 9 bases lay between the germline ends. This CDR3 comprises 13 residues. Germline lookup yields CDR1 SEHNR and CDR2 FQNEAQ (reference sequence).

The genes are TRBV29-1 and TRBJ1-2; D call uncertain. The CDR3 extends over 12 amino acids. The germline gives CDR1 SQVTM, CDR2 ANQGSEA. The V and J ends lost 4 bases and 0 bases respectively, with 6 bases between them. DNA for the CDR3: TGCAGCGTTGGTCAGGCTAACTATGGCTACACCTTC. This codes for CSVGQANYGYTF.

The V gene is TRBV7-8, the J gene TRBJ2-3, with D hard to call. The CDR3 runs to 14 residues. Per germline, CDR1 SGHVS and CDR2 FQNEAQ. The V and J ends lost 5 bases and 1 base respectively, with 10 bases between them. The CDR3 region has the DNA TGTGCCAGCAGCCCTCAGCAGCGCACAGATACGCAGTATTTT. This translates into CASSPQQRTDTQYF. Using reference TRBV7-8 and TRBJ2-3 for the parts outside the CDR3, the full variable domain is GAGVSQSPRYKVAKRGQDVALRCDPISGHVSLFWYQQALGQGPEFLTYFQNEAQLDKSGLPSDRFFAERPEGSVSTLKIQRTQQEDSAVYLCASSPQQRTDTQYFGPGTRLTVL.

The rearrangement links TRBV6-4 to TRBJ1-1; the D gene is possibly TRBD1 (5 bases). V lost 0 bases and J lost 8, with 16 bases in between. The V gene's germline CDR1 is MRHNA and CDR2 SNTAGT. This CDR3 has 15 residues. The CDR3 DNA follows: TGTGCCAGCAGTGACTCGAGCTGGGGGGAGGGAGAAGCTTTCTTT. This encodes CASSDSSWGEGEAFF.

The genes are TRBV18 and TRBJ2-5, with TRBD1 matching over 10 bases. V was pared by 2 bases and J by 2 bases, with 2 bases of the junction left unmatched. This CDR3 is built from 15 residues. Looked up from germline, CDR1 is KGHSH and CDR2 is LQKENI. CDR3 sequence: CASSPGTGVQETQYF. DNA for the CDR3: TGTGCCAGCTCACCAGGGACAGGGGTTCAAGAGACCCAGTACTTC.

The chain combines TRBV28 with TRBJ1-2, with D hard to call. Per germline, CDR1 MDHEN and CDR2 SYDVKM. V lost 10 bases and J 4 bases, leaving 19 bases between the germline ends. This CDR3 contains 14 residues. The CDR3: CATLSGVGVYGYTF. CDR3 coding DNA: TGTGCCACCCTTAGTGGGGTCGGTGTCTATGGCTACACCTTC.

This sequence joins TRBV7-9 and TRBJ2-7, with D unclear. Germline V CDR1 and CDR2: SEHNR, FQNEAQ (reference sequence). Trimming cost V 2 bases and J 4 bases, with 3 bases left between them. The CDR3 has 11 amino acids. The CDR3 nucleotides read TGTGCCAGCAGCTTAAGTTACGAGCAGTACTTC. Translated: CASSLSYEQYF.

This rearrangement joins TRBV5-1 to TRBJ2-1; D perhaps matches TRBD2 (6 bases). The CDR3 covers 13 residues. Germline lookup yields CDR1 SGHRS and CDR2 YFSETQ. V dropped 3 bases and J dropped 2 bases, with 6 bases sitting between them. This chain's CDR3 is CASSSGAYNEQFF. As DNA, the CDR3 is TGCGCCAGCAGCTCGGGGGCCTACAATGAGCAGTTCTTC.